The 10 T cell receptor beta chains listed next were all sequenced from one sample in a study of blood T cell repertoires in COVID-19 (dated by TCRdb to the early 2020s). Receptors were amplified or captured by the immunoSEQ multiplex PCR assay. TCRdb retrieved this table from immuneACCESS and kept in-frame rearrangements only. Not all clones are present; in checked studies, unresolved V genes account for under half, and no reason is known for the remainder. The sample includes some 65,000 clones, with 85% to 90% observed a single time. The ten largest clones represent less than 3% of the sample. Source material: peripheral blood. The receptors originated from a man older than 75 with acute or convalescent COVID-19.

The V call is TRBV30, the J call TRBJ2-2; TRBD2 aligns across 10 bases. The CDR3 has 16 residues. Germline-derived CDR1 and CDR2 are GTSNPN and SVGIG (reference sequence). V was clipped by 0 bases and J by 5 bases; unmatched bases: 6. The CDR3 DNA reads TGTGCCTGGAGTGTACAGGCACTAGCGGGGACCGGGGAGCTGTTTTTT. Its translation is CAWSVQALAGTGELFF.

The rearrangement joins TRBV6-5 to TRBJ1-5; 7 nucleotides line up with TRBD1. Germline CDR1 MNHEY, CDR2 SVGAGI. The CDR3 extends over 16 amino acids. The V gene end was trimmed by 0 bases and the J gene end by 2 bases; junction bases not matched to a gene: 4. The CDR3 DNA reads TGTGCCAGCAGTTACTCGCGAGACAGGGGCAATCAGCCCCAGCATTTT. Protein: CASSYSRDRGNQPQHF.

CDR3 sequence: CASSQGGTGLEKLFF. The CDR3 bases are TGCGCCAGCAGCCAAGGGGGGACAGGGTTAGAAAAACTGTTTTTT. V usage is TRBV4-1 and J usage is TRBJ1-4; 9 nucleotides agree with TRBD1. The CDR3 contains 15 residues. CDR1 is MGHRA and CDR2 is YSYEKL in the germline V gene. V lost 1 base, J lost 8 bases, and 5 bases stayed unmatched.

The DNA for the CDR3 is TGTGCCAGCAGTTACTTTTCTGGACAAAATTCCGAGCAGTACTTC. This translates into CASSYFSGQNSEQYF. The gene calls are TRBV6-6 and TRBJ2-7, with a possible D match to TRBD1 (5 bases). The germline V gene encodes CDR1 MNHNY and CDR2 SVGAGI (reference sequence). Trimming cost V 1 base and J 6 bases, with 16 bases left between them. There are 15 residues in the CDR3.

This chain connects TRBV7-2 to TRBJ2-7, with a possible D match to TRBD2 (6 bases). The CDR3 covers 15 residues. V dropped 0 bases and J dropped 0 bases, with 9 bases sitting between them. Germline CDR1 and CDR2: SGHTA and FQGNSA. The CDR3 loop is CASSLAGGSSYEQYF. The CDR3 DNA reads as TGTGCCAGCAGCTTAGCTGGGGGGAGCTCCTACGAGCAGTACTTC.

This chain uses TRBV24-1 with TRBJ2-1, with 8 nucleotides matching TRBD1. Germline V lookup: CDR1 KGHDR, CDR2 SFDVKD. The CDR3 contains 17 residues. The V gene end was trimmed by 5 bases and the J gene end by 4 bases; junction bases not matched to a gene: 12. The CDR3 DNA follows: TGTGCCACCAGTGCAACCGGGACAGGACGGAGGTACAATGAGCAGTTCTTC. It yields the protein CATSATGTGRRYNEQFF.

In DNA form, the CDR3 reads TGTGCCATCAGTGAGGTTATGAGTGTGAGCTCCTACGAGCAGTACTTC. Protein: CAISEVMSVSSYEQYF. V gene TRBV10-3 combines with J gene TRBJ2-7; D is uncertain. The ends were cut back, 2 bases at V and 0 bases at J, with 14 bases in the middle. CDR3 length equals 16 residues. The germline CDR1 and CDR2 sequences are ENHRY and SYGVKD.

This rearrangement joins TRBV7-2 to TRBJ2-2; 7 nucleotides match TRBD1. V trimming: 5 bases; J trimming: 0 bases; junction bases outside the gene matches: 3. Germline loops: CDR1 SGHTA, CDR2 FQGNSA. CDR3 size: 15 residues. The CDR3 reads CASSRDRTNTGELFF. The CDR3 bases are TGTGCCAGCAGCCGGGACAGAACGAACACCGGGGAGCTGTTTTTT.

The chain is built from TRBV5-1 and TRBJ1-4, with D tentatively TRBD1 (6 bases). This CDR3 has 16 amino acids. V was trimmed by 1 base and J by 5 bases, leaving 15 bases between them. Per germline, CDR1 SGHRS and CDR2 YFSETQ. The CDR3 nucleotides are TGCGCCAGCAGCTTGTTCTCAGGACAGCTCAATGAAAAACTGTTTTTT. The encoded protein is CASSLFSGQLNEKLFF.

Here the CDR3 reads CASSEGTGFYGYTF. CDR3 DNA sequence: TGTGCCAGCAGCGAGGGGACAGGTTTCTATGGCTACACCTTC. The chain is built from TRBV5-6 and TRBJ1-2; 8 bases align to TRBD1. CDR3 size: 14 residues. The germline V gene has CDR1 SGHDT and CDR2 YYEEEE. The junction had 6 bases not matched to a gene; V was cut back by 4 bases and J by 4 bases.